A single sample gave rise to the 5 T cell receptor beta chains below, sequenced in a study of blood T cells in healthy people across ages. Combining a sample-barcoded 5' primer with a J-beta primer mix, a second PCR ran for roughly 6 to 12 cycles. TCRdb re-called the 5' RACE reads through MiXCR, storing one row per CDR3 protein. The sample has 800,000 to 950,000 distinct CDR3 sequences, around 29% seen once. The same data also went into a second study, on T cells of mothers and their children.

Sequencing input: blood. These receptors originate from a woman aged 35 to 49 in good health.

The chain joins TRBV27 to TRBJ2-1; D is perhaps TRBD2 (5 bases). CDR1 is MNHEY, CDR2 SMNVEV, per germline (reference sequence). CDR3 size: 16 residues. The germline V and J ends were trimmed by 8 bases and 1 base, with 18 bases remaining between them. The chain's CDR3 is CASADGDIISYNEQFF. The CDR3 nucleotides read TGTGCCAGCGCGGACGGGGATATTATTTCCTACAATGAGCAGTTCTTC.

CDR3 DNA: TGTGCCAGCAGTACCCGACAGGGGAGGTATGAAAAACTGTTTTTT. It encodes CASSTRQGRYEKLFF. The rearrangement links TRBV28 to TRBJ1-4; 8 bases are a match to TRBD1. The trim removed 5 bases at V and 6 bases at J, leaving 8 bases unmatched. The CDR3 spans 15 residues. The germline V gene encodes CDR1 MDHEN and CDR2 SYDVKM.

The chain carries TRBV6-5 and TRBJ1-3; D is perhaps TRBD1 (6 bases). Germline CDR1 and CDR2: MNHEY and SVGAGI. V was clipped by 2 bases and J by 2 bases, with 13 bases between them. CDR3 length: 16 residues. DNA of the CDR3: TGTGCCAGCAGTTACAGCGGAACAGGGACTGGAAACACCATATATTTT. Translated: CASSYSGTGTGNTIYF.

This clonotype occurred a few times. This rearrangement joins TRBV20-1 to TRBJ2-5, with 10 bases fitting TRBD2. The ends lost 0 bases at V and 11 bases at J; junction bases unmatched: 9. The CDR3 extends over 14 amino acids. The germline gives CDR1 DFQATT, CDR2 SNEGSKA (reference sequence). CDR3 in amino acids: CSAREVAGGREQYF. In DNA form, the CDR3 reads TGCAGTGCTAGAGAAGTAGCGGGGGGACGGGAGCAGTACTTC.

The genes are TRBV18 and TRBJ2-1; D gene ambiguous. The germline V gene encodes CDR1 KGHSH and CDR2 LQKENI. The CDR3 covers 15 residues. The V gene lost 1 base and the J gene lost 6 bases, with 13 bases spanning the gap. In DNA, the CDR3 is TGTGCCAGCTCACCACGGAAGGGTAGGAGCAATGAGCAGTTCTTC. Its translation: CASSPRKGRSNEQFF.